The T cell receptor (beta chain) under discussion was sequenced for a study of T-cell memory formation after mild COVID-19. Study-wide points: Contracting CD8+ clones were enriched in EMRA, CD4+ mainly in CM and EM. There was no confirmation that second-wave clones peaking on day 37 were SARS-CoV-2 specific. That cross-reactive memory joined was suggested by some responding clones appearing in pre-infection memory.

5'RACE with constant-segment primers yielded barcoded, UMI-tagged TCR alpha and TCR beta cDNA libraries. A single record per CDR3 protein comes from TCRdb applying MiXCR to the 5' RACE reads. The repertoire has roughly 500,000 distinct CDR3 sequences, around 20% of them found once; the top ten carry under 15%. With regard to this clonotype: Its antigen is unknown.

The specimen was PBMCs or a T cell subset sorted from them (not recorded which). The TCR originated in an adult woman who had mild COVID-19 (a few samples of this study predate the infection). Cell type and time point are not known.

CDR3 nucleotides: TGCAGTGCTATCCCCCAGCGTCCCTCCTACGAGCAGTACTTC. Translating it yields CSAIPQRPSYEQYF. This chain connects TRBV20-1 to TRBJ2-7; D remains unclear. Germline CDR1 and CDR2: DFQATT and SNEGSKA (reference sequence). The CDR3 is 14 residues long. Deletions cut 4 bases from V and 0 bases from J, with 13 bases between.